This record covers a single T cell receptor (beta chain). Its specificity is not known. The source of the sample is a study of T cell responses to AZD1222 COVID-19 vaccine. Study-level points and caveats: Reportedly, nearly half of unique spike TCRs recognized epitopes outside B.1.351/B.1.1.7 mutations. Baseline serostatus was positive in only six AZD1222 recipients. In a largely white British group with more females than males, clonal diversity was possibly underestimated.

Repertoires were generated with immunoSEQ multiplex PCR, while TCRdb's copy carries only in-frame clones and drops some. The data hold 160,000 or so clones, with 87% observed a single time. From germline, CDR1 is DFQATT and CDR2 SNEGSKA (reference sequence). The CDR3 has 18 residues. V was pared by 3 bases and J by 0 bases, with 9 bases of the junction left unmatched. This chain connects TRBV20-1 to TRBJ2-1; TRBD2 matches 12 bases. The receptor comes from an adult who received the AZD1222 COVID-19 vaccine. The starting material was peripheral blood, obtained 28 days after the second AZD1222 dose. The CDR3 loop is CSASSASGRAYSYNEQFF. CDR3 DNA: TGCAGTGCTAGTTCAGCTAGCGGGAGGGCGTACTCCTACAATGAGCAGTTCTTC.